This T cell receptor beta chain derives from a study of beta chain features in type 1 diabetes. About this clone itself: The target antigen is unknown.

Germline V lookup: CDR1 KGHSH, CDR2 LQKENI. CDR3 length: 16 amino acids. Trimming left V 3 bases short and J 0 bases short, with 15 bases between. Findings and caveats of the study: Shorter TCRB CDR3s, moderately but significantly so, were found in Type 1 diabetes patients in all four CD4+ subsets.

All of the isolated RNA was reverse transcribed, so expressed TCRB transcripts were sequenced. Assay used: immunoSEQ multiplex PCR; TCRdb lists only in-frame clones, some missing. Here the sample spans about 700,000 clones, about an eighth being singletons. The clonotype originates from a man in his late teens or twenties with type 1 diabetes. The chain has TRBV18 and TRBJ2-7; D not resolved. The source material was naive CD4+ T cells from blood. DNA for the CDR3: TGTGCCAGCTCACCCCCGGGCAGGCAGAGCTCCTACGAGCAGTACTTC. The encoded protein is CASSPPGRQSSYEQYF.